A selection of T cell receptor beta chains follows, all from one sample in a study of T cell changes during pregnancy in multiple sclerosis. Produced via immunoSEQ multiplex PCR; TCRdb's table is partial and in-frame only. Of approximately 37,000 clones detected, roughly 94% appear once; the ten largest clones hold 1.5% to 2%. The sequenced sample was peripheral blood, obtained in the third trimester of pregnancy. All receptors come from a female donor with multiple sclerosis, enrolled in a pregnancy study. The CDR3 runs from the conserved cysteine through the conserved F or W. The D gene is left open where the match is weak. Where a row states a size, it is once, few, many or the class of an expanded clone; other rows omit it.

J gene: TRBJ2-1
D gene: TRBD2
clone size: -
V gene: TRBV6-1
CDR3 protein: CASSGWTSGSEINEQFF
CDR3 DNA: TGTGCCAGCAGTGGGTGGACTAGCGGGAGTGAGATCAATGAGCAGTTCTTC

J gene: TRBJ1-1
D gene: -
clone size: once
V gene: TRBV5-1
CDR3 protein: CASSPAGTEAFF
CDR3 DNA: TGCGCCAGCAGCCCCGCAGGGACTGAAGCTTTCTTT

J gene: TRBJ1-3
D gene: -
clone size: -
V gene: TRBV7-2
CDR3 protein: CASSLAASVGNTIYF
CDR3 DNA: TGTGCCAGCAGCTTAGCAGCCAGCGTAGGAAACACCATATATTTT

J gene: TRBJ2-5
D gene: TRBD1
clone size: -
V gene: TRBV18
CDR3 protein: CASSPPGDRDQETQYF
CDR3 DNA: TGTGCCAGCTCACCACCGGGAGACAGGGACCAAGAGACCCAGTACTTC

J gene: TRBJ2-3
D gene: TRBD2
clone size: -
V gene: TRBV28
CDR3 protein: CASSEGLAGVWFRTGADTQYF
CDR3 DNA: TGTGCCAGCTCGGAGGGACTAGCGGGAGTTTGGTTCAGGACGGGGGCAGATACGCAGTATTTT

J gene: TRBJ1-1
D gene: TRBD1
clone size: -
V gene: TRBV7-6
CDR3 protein: CASSLAARGQGARRDTEAFF
CDR3 DNA: TGTGCCAGCAGCTTAGCAGCCAGAGGACAGGGGGCGCGTCGGGACACTGAAGCTTTCTTT

J gene: TRBJ2-1
D gene: TRBD2
clone size: -
V gene: TRBV30
CDR3 protein: CAWRASGRANEQFF
CDR3 DNA: TGTGCCTGGAGGGCAAGCGGGAGGGCGAATGAGCAGTTCTTC

J gene: TRBJ2-6
D gene: TRBD2
clone size: -
V gene: TRBV7-8
CDR3 protein: CASSFTFSGAPSGANVLTF
CDR3 DNA: TGTGCCAGCAGCTTCACCTTTAGCGGGGCGCCCTCTGGGGCCAACGTCCTGACTTTC

J gene: TRBJ1-1
D gene: -
clone size: -
V gene: TRBV7-3
CDR3 protein: CASSLEWPGRTEAFF
CDR3 DNA: TGTGCCAGCAGCTTAGAATGGCCAGGAAGAACTGAAGCTTTCTTT

J gene: TRBJ2-7
D gene: TRBD1
clone size: -
V gene: TRBV10-1
CDR3 protein: CASSESGGTGGGRSYEQYF
CDR3 DNA: TGCGCCAGCAGTGAGTCGGGAGGGACAGGGGGCGGGAGGTCCTACGAGCAGTACTTC

J gene: TRBJ2-7
D gene: TRBD1
clone size: -
V gene: TRBV9
CDR3 protein: CASSEGAVAYEQYF
CDR3 DNA: TGTGCCAGCAGCGAGGGGGCGGTGGCCTACGAGCAGTACTTC

J gene: TRBJ2-6
D gene: -
clone size: -
V gene: TRBV15
CDR3 protein: CATSSIAGANVLTF
CDR3 DNA: TGTGCCACCAGTTCGATAGCTGGGGCCAACGTCCTGACTTTC

J gene: TRBJ1-6
D gene: -
clone size: once
V gene: TRBV19
CDR3 protein: CASSVGESYNSPLHF
CDR3 DNA: TGTGCCAGTAGTGTCGGGGAGTCCTATAATTCACCCCTCCACTTT

J gene: TRBJ2-1
D gene: TRBD2
clone size: -
V gene: TRBV11-1
CDR3 protein: CASSVAGGSYNEQFF
CDR3 DNA: TGTGCCAGCAGCGTAGCGGGGGGTTCCTACAATGAGCAGTTCTTC

J gene: TRBJ2-2
D gene: -
clone size: -
V gene: TRBV7-3
CDR3 protein: CASSFSSTGELFF
CDR3 DNA: TGTGCCAGCAGCTTTAGCTCTACCGGGGAGCTGTTTTTT

J gene: TRBJ2-2
D gene: -
clone size: once
V gene: TRBV7-2
CDR3 protein: CASRAIANTGELFF
CDR3 DNA: TGTGCCAGCAGGGCGATAGCAAACACCGGGGAGCTGTTTTTT

J gene: TRBJ2-5
D gene: TRBD1
clone size: -
V gene: TRBV5-5
CDR3 protein: CASRRTGTGQETQYF
CDR3 DNA: TGTGCCAGCAGACGGACCGGGACAGGGCAAGAGACCCAGTACTTC

J gene: TRBJ2-7
D gene: TRBD2
clone size: -
V gene: TRBV27
CDR3 protein: CASSSQTGLAGGRSSYEQYF
CDR3 DNA: TGTGCCAGCAGTTCACAAACGGGACTAGCGGGAGGCCGTAGCTCCTACGAGCAGTACTTC

J gene: TRBJ1-1
D gene: -
clone size: -
V gene: TRBV11-3
CDR3 protein: CASSPPLRTEAFF
CDR3 DNA: TGTGCCAGCAGCCCTCCGCTACGAACTGAAGCTTTCTTT

J gene: TRBJ1-3
D gene: -
clone size: -
V gene: TRBV5-6
CDR3 protein: CASSLKAFSGNTIYF
CDR3 DNA: TGTGCCAGCAGCTTGAAAGCGTTCTCTGGAAACACCATATATTTT

J gene: TRBJ2-3
D gene: -
clone size: -
V gene: TRBV15
CDR3 protein: CATSKQDGTDTQYF
CDR3 DNA: TGTGCCACCAGCAAACAGGACGGCACAGATACGCAGTATTTT

J gene: TRBJ2-2
D gene: -
clone size: -
V gene: TRBV7-6
CDR3 protein: CASSLDYVGELFF
CDR3 DNA: TGTGCCAGCAGCTTAGATTATGTCGGGGAGCTGTTTTTT

J gene: TRBJ2-2
D gene: -
clone size: -
V gene: TRBV9
CDR3 protein: CASSVLSQPTGELFF
CDR3 DNA: TGTGCCAGCAGCGTACTGTCACAGCCCACCGGGGAGCTGTTTTTT

J gene: TRBJ1-2
D gene: -
clone size: -
V gene: TRBV5-1
CDR3 protein: CASTFGAGSLDGYTF
CDR3 DNA: TGCGCCAGCACCTTCGGGGCGGGGTCGTTGGATGGCTACACCTTC

J gene: TRBJ2-1
D gene: -
clone size: -
V gene: TRBV25-1
CDR3 protein: CASSSPYYNEQFF
CDR3 DNA: TGTGCCAGCAGCTCTCCTTACTACAATGAGCAGTTCTTC

J gene: TRBJ1-2
D gene: -
clone size: -
V gene: TRBV6-5
CDR3 protein: CASSLVTGLGYTF
CDR3 DNA: TGTGCCAGCAGCCTTGTCACAGGGTTGGGCTACACCTTC

J gene: TRBJ1-2
D gene: TRBD1
clone size: -
V gene: TRBV6-6
CDR3 protein: CASRLRDRANYGYTF
CDR3 DNA: TGTGCCAGCCGGCTACGGGACAGGGCAAACTATGGCTACACCTTC

J gene: TRBJ2-7
D gene: TRBD2
clone size: -
V gene: TRBV28
CDR3 protein: CASSLARLAGDYEQYF
CDR3 DNA: TGTGCCAGCAGTTTGGCCAGACTAGCGGGAGACTACGAGCAGTACTTC

J gene: TRBJ2-7
D gene: TRBD2
clone size: -
V gene: TRBV7-9
CDR3 protein: CASSHRTSGSYEQYF
CDR3 DNA: TGTGCCAGCAGCCACCGGACTAGCGGGAGCTACGAGCAGTACTTC

J gene: TRBJ2-3
D gene: -
clone size: -
V gene: TRBV27
CDR3 protein: CASSFSPSSTDTQYF
CDR3 DNA: TGTGCCAGCAGTTTCTCCCCTAGTAGCACAGATACGCAGTATTTT

J gene: TRBJ1-2
D gene: -
clone size: -
V gene: TRBV25-1
CDR3 protein: CASSGAGYGGYTF
CDR3 DNA: TGTGCCAGCAGTGGTGCGGGGTACGGTGGCTACACCTTC

J gene: TRBJ2-7
D gene: TRBD2
clone size: -
V gene: TRBV9
CDR3 protein: CASSVDSGGYEQYF
CDR3 DNA: TGTGCCAGCAGCGTAGACAGCGGGGGTTACGAGCAGTACTTC

J gene: TRBJ1-6
D gene: TRBD1
clone size: -
V gene: TRBV6-5
CDR3 protein: CASSYSRTGYGSPLHF
CDR3 DNA: TGTGCCAGCAGTTACTCGAGGACAGGGTACGGATCACCCCTCCACTTT

J gene: TRBJ2-3
D gene: -
clone size: -
V gene: TRBV6-5
CDR3 protein: CASSYSGTPDPDTQYF
CDR3 DNA: TGTGCCAGCAGTTATTCAGGGACTCCAGATCCAGATACGCAGTATTTT

J gene: TRBJ1-6
D gene: TRBD1
clone size: -
V gene: TRBV7-2
CDR3 protein: CASSLATSPVPDRANSPLHF
CDR3 DNA: TGTGCCAGCAGCTTAGCGACGTCGCCAGTCCCTGACAGGGCTAATTCACCCCTCCACTTT

J gene: TRBJ2-2
D gene: TRBD2
clone size: -
V gene: TRBV4-3
CDR3 protein: CASSQANLAGGVGELFF
CDR3 DNA: TGCGCCAGCAGCCAAGCGAATCTAGCGGGGGGTGTCGGGGAGCTGTTTTTT

J gene: TRBJ1-5
D gene: -
clone size: -
V gene: TRBV5-6
CDR3 protein: CASSLGGNSNQPQHF
CDR3 DNA: TGTGCCAGCAGCTTAGGCGGAAATAGCAATCAGCCCCAGCATTTT

J gene: TRBJ2-7
D gene: -
clone size: -
V gene: TRBV7-9
CDR3 protein: CASSFPEGEQYF
CDR3 DNA: TGTGCCAGCAGCTTCCCAGAGGGAGAGCAGTACTTC

J gene: TRBJ2-1
D gene: TRBD2
clone size: -
V gene: TRBV4-3
CDR3 protein: CASSSTPGLEVDEQFF
CDR3 DNA: TGCGCCAGCAGCTCAACTCCGGGACTAGAGGTGGATGAGCAGTTCTTC

J gene: TRBJ2-3
D gene: TRBD1
clone size: -
V gene: TRBV29-1
CDR3 protein: CTWTGSTDTQYF
CDR3 DNA: TGCACCTGGACAGGGTCCACAGATACGCAGTATTTT